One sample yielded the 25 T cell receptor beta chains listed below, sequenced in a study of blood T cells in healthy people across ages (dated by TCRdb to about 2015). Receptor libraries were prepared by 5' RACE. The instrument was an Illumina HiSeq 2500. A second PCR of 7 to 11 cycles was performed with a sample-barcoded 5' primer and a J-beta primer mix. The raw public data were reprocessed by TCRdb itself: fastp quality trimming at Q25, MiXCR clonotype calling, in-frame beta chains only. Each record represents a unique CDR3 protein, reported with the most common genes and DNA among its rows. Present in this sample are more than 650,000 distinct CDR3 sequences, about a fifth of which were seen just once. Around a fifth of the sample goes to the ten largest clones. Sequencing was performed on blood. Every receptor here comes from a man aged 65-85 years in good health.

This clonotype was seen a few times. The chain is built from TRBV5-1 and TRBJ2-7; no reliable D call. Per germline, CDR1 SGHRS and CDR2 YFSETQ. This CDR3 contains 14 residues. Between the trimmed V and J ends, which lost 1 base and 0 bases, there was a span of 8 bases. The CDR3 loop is CASSLLASSYEQYF. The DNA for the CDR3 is TGCGCCAGCAGCTTGTTGGCCAGCTCCTACGAGCAGTACTTC.

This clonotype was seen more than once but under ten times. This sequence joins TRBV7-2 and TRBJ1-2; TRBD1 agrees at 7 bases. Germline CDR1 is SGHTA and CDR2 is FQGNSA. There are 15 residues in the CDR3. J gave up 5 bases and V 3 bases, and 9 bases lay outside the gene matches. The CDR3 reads CASSLDTQGGYGYTF. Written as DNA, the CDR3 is TGTGCCAGCAGCTTGGATACCCAGGGGGGGTATGGCTACACCTTC.

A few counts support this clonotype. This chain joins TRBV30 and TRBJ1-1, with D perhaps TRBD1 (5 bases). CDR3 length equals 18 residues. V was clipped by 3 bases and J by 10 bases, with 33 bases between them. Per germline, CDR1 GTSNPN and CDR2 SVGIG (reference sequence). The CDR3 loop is CAWSARGGRALNGSRAFF. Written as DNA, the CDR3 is TGTGCCTGGAGCGCCCGAGGAGGCAGGGCCCTCAACGGGTCAAGAGCTTTCTTT. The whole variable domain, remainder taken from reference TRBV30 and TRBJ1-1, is SQTIHQWPATLVQPVGSPLSLECTVEGTSNPNLYWYRQAAGRGLQLLFYSVGIGQISSEVPQNLSASRPQDRQFILSSKKLLLSDSGFYLCAWSARGGRALNGSRAFFGQGTRLTVV.

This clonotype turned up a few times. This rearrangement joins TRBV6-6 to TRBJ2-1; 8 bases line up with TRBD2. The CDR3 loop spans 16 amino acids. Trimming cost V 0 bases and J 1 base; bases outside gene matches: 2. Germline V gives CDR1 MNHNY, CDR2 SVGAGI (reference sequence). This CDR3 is CASSYSLAGSYNEQFF. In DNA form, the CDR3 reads TGTGCCAGCAGTTACTCGTTAGCGGGGTCCTACAATGAGCAGTTCTTC.

CDR3 sequence: CSARPMNTEAFF. The CDR3 region has the DNA TGCAGTGCTAGACCCATGAACACTGAAGCTTTCTTT. The chain joins TRBV20-1 to TRBJ1-1; D call uncertain. Germline loops: CDR1 DFQATT, CDR2 SNEGSKA (reference sequence). V lost 2 bases, J lost 0 bases, and 4 bases lay in between. The CDR3 consists of 12 residues.

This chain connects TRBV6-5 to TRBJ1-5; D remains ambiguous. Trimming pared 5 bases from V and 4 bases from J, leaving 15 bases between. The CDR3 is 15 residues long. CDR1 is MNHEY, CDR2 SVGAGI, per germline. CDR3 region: CASSPGLLINQPQHF. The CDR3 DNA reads TGTGCCAGCAGTCCCGGGTTACTGATAAATCAGCCCCAGCATTTT.

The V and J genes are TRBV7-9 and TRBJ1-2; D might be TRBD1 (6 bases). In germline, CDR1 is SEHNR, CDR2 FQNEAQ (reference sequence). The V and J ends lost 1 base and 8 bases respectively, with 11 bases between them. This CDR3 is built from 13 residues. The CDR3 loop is CASSLEQGWGYTF. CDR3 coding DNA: TGTGCCAGCAGCTTAGAACAGGGTTGGGGCTACACCTTC.

The CDR3 region has the DNA TGTGCCAGCAGTGAAGACTTGCCTAGGGGGTTTCAGGGCGTAACCTACGAGCAGTACGTC. It translates to CASSEDLPRGFQGVTYEQYV. The chain is built from TRBV2 and TRBJ2-7; D possibly corresponds to TRBD1 (6 bases). The V gene lost 1 base and the J gene lost 2 bases, with 27 bases spanning the gap. CDR3 length: 20 residues. Per the germline V gene, CDR1 is SNHLY and CDR2 is FYNNEI.

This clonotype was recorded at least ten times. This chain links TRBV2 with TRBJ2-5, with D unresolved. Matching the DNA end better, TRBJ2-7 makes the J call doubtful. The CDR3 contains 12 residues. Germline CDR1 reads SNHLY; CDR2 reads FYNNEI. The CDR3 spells CASSDKLYEQYV. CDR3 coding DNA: TGTGCCAGCAGTGACAAGCTCTACGAGCAGTACGTC.

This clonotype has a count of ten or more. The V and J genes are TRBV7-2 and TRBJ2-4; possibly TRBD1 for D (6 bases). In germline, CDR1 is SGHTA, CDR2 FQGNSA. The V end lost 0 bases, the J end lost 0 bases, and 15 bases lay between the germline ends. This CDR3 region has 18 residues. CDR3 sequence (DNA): TGTGCCAGCAGCTTAGCAGGAGACAGGATTCTAGCCAAAAACATTCAGTACTTC. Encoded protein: CASSLAGDRILAKNIQYF.

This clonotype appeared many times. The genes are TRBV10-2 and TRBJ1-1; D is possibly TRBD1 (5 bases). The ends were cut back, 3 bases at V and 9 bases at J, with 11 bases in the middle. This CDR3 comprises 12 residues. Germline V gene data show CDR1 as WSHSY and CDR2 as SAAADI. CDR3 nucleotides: TGCGCCAGCAGTGAATTTGGGGGGAAAGCTTTCTTT. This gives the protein CASSEFGGKAFF.

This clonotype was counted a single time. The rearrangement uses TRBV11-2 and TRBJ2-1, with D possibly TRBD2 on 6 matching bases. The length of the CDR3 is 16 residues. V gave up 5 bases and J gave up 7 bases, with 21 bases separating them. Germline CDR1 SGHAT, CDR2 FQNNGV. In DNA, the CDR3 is TGTGCCAGCAGCCCCCAGGCCTCCCTAGCGTTGAATGAGCAGTTCTTC. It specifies CASSPQASLALNEQFF.

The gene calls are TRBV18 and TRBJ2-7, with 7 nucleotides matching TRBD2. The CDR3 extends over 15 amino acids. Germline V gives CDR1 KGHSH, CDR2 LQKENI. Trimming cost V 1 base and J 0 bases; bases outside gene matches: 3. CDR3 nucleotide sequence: TGTGCCAGCTCACCACTCGGCGGGAGCTCCTACGAGCAGTACTTC. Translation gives CASSPLGGSSYEQYF.

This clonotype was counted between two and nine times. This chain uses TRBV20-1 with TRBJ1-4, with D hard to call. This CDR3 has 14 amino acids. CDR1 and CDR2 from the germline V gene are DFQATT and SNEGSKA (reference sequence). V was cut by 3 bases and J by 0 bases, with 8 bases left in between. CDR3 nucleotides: TGCAGTGCTAGCGTCTCTTCAACTAATGAAAAACTGTTTTTT. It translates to CSASVSSTNEKLFF.

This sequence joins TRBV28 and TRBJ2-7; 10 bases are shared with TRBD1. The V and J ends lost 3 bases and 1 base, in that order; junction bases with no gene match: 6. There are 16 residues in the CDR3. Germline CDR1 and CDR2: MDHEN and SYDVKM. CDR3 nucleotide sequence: TGTGCCAGCAGTTTGGGACAGGGGTACAGGTCCTACGAGCAGTACGTC. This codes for CASSLGQGYRSYEQYV.

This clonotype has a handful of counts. CDR3 sequence reads: CASSVVQGTDTQYF. The DNA of the CDR3 is TGTGCCAGCAGCGTAGTGCAGGGTACGGATACGCAGTATTTT. The V and J genes are TRBV9 and TRBJ2-3, with D perhaps TRBD1 (5 bases). Per germline, CDR1 SGDLS and CDR2 YYNGEE. The length of the CDR3 is 14 residues. V lost 0 bases and J lost 6, with 11 bases in between.

Here the CDR3 DNA reads TGTGCCAGCTCACTCACCTATACAGGGGGCGGAAATGAGCAGTTCTTC. It codes for CASSLTYTGGGNEQFF. The chain carries TRBV18 and TRBJ2-1, with 9 bases lining up with TRBD1. CDR3 length: 16 residues. The germline V gene encodes CDR1 KGHSH and CDR2 LQKENI. V gave up 4 bases and J gave up 7 bases; unmatched junction bases: 11.

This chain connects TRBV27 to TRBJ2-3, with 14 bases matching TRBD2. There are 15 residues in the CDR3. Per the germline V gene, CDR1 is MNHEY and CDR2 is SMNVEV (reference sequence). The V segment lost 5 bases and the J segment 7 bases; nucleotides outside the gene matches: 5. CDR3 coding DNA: TGTGCCAGCAGTCCCAGACTAGCGGGAGGGAATACGCAGTATTTT. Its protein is CASSPRLAGGNTQYF.

In DNA, the CDR3 is TGTGCCAGCAGCGAAGCCTGGGGTTCCTATAATTCACCCCTCCACTTT. Its translation: CASSEAWGSYNSPLHF. The chain recombines TRBV12-3 or TRBV12-4 with TRBJ1-6; D not resolved. Trimming took off 6 bases at V and 1 base at J, with 13 bases between the two ends. The CDR3 has 16 amino acids.

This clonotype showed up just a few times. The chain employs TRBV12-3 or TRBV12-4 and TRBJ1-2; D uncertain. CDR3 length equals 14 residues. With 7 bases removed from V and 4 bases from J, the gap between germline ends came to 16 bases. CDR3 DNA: TGTGCCAGCACCCTCCGGGCCAGGAGCTATGGCTACACCTTC. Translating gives CASTLRARSYGYTF.

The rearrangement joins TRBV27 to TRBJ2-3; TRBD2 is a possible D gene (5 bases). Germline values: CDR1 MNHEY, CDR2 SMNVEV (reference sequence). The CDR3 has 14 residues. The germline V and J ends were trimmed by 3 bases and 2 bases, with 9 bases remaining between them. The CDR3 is CASSFGRFTDTQYF. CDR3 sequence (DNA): TGTGCCAGCAGTTTTGGGAGATTCACAGATACGCAGTATTTT.

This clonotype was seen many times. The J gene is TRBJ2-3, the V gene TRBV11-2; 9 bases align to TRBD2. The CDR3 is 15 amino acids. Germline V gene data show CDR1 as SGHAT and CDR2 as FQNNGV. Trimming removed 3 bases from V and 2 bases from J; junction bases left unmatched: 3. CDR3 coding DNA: TGTGCCAGCAGCTTTTTAGCGGGGGTCACAGATACGCAGTATTTT. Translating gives CASSFLAGVTDTQYF. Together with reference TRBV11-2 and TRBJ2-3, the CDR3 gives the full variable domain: EAGVAQSPRYKIIEKRQSVAFWCNPISGHATLYWYQQILGQGPKLLIQFQNNGVVDDSQLPKDRFSAERLKGVDSTLKIQPAKLEDSAVYLCASSFLAGVTDTQYFGPGTRLTVL.

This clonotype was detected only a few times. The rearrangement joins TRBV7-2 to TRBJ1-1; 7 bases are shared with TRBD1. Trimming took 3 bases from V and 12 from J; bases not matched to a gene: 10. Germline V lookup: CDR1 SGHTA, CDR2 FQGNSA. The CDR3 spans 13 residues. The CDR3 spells CASSFRQGAESFF. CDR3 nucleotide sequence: TGTGCCAGCAGCTTCCGACAGGGAGCCGAATCTTTCTTT.

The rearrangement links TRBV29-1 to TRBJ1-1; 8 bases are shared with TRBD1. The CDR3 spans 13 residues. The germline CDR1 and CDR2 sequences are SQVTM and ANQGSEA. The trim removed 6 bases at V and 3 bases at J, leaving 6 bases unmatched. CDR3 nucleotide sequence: TGCAGCGTGCCAGGGGGCGGGCACACTGAAGCTTTCTTT. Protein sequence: CSVPGGGHTEAFF.

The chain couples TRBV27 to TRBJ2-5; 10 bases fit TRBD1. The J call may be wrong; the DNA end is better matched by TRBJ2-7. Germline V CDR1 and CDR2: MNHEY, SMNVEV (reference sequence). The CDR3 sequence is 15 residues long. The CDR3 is CASSYSGTGAYEQYF. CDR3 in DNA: TGTGCCAGCAGTTACTCCGGGACAGGGGCCTACGAGCAGTACTTC.